Following are 7 T cell receptor beta chains from one sample sequenced in a study of shared clonotypes between healthy human individuals. Sequenced by immunoSEQ multiplex PCR; TCRdb stores in-frame clones only, minus some. The table lists some 2.3 million clones, roughly 93% of them singletons, with 0.35% to 0.5% in the top ten. Sequencing was performed on naive CD4+ T cells from PBMCs. The subset here: CD45RA+ positively selected. The receptors were sampled from a man aged 18 to 29 in good health. Some clones in this sample may be carry-over from other donors' samples.

The chain recombines TRBV21-1 with TRBJ2-3; the DNA was not used to check the table's D call, TRBD2. TRBV21-1 counts as a pseudogene. There are 16 residues in the CDR3. The CDR3 is CASPGGRGAPTDTQYF. The CDR3 DNA reads TGTGCCAGCCCCGGGGGGAGGGGGGCGCCCACAGATACGCAGTATTTT.

The rearrangement uses TRBV5-1 and TRBJ2-2; D may be TRBD1 or TRBD2 (5 bases each). V was pared by 4 bases and J by 4 bases, with 17 bases between. The CDR3 runs 16 residues. Germline assignment: CDR1 SGHRS and CDR2 YFSETQ. For the CDR3, the DNA is TGCGCCAGCAGCACGCAGGGAGTCCAAGGCACCGGGGAGCTGTTTTTT. This codes for CASSTQGVQGTGELFF.

The chain is built from TRBV7-8 and TRBJ1-1; maybe TRBD1 (5 bases). Germline V gives CDR1 SGHVS, CDR2 FQNEAQ. There are 14 residues in the CDR3. The V gene lost 4 bases and the J gene lost 10 bases, with 19 bases spanning the gap. The CDR3 loop is CASSSGAIYGGAFF. The CDR3 DNA follows: TGTGCCAGCAGCTCCGGGGCCATTTACGGCGGAGCTTTCTTT.

The chain has TRBV28 and TRBJ1-3; no definite D call. V was pared by 3 bases and J by 0 bases, with 12 bases between. The CDR3 has 16 residues. The germline gives CDR1 MDHEN, CDR2 SYDVKM. CDR3 region: CASSFPRALSGNTIYF. The CDR3 DNA is TGTGCCAGCAGTTTCCCGCGGGCGCTCTCTGGAAACACCATATATTTT.

With respect to this clone: In the same sample, other DNA sequences code for this CDR3. The DNA for the CDR3 is TGTGCCAGCGCAGGGGCCTACGAGCAGTACTTC. This encodes CASAGAYEQYF. V gene TRBV2 combines with J gene TRBJ2-7; tentatively, D is TRBD1 (6 bases). The CDR3 extends over 11 amino acids. Per the germline V gene, CDR1 is SNHLY and CDR2 is FYNNEI. Trimming removed 8 bases from V and 2 bases from J, with 7 bases in between. Using reference TRBV2 and TRBJ2-7 for the parts outside the CDR3, the full variable domain is EPEVTQTPSHQVTQMGQEVILRCVPISNHLYFYWYRQILGQKVEFLVSFYNNEISEKSEIFDDQFSVERPDGSNFTLKIRSTKLEDSAMYFCASAGAYEQYFGPGTRLTVT.

V usage is TRBV18 and J usage is TRBJ1-5; the D gene is possibly TRBD1 (5 bases). Trimming stripped 5 bases from V and 7 bases from J, with 15 bases between. Looked up from germline, CDR1 is KGHSH and CDR2 is LQKENI. The CDR3 has 14 residues. CDR3 loop: CASSEGRSPQPQHF. CDR3 nucleotide sequence: TGTGCCAGCTCAGAGGGACGGAGCCCCCAGCCCCAGCATTTT. The variable domain in full, with the rest retrieved from reference TRBV18 and TRBJ1-5, is NAGVMQNPRHLVRRRGQEARLRCSPMKGHSHVYWYRQLPEEGLKFMVYLQKENIIDESGMPKERFSAEFPKEGPSILRIQQVVRGDSAAYFCASSEGRSPQPQHFGDGTRLSIL.

The rearrangement links TRBV10-3 to TRBJ2-5; 8 bases align to TRBD1. This CDR3 has 13 residues. The J segment lost 5 bases and the V segment lost 9 bases, leaving 8 bases of the junction unmatched. CDR1 and CDR2 (germline): ENHRY, SYGVKD. This CDR3 is CAMGQEGAETQYF. CDR3 in DNA: TGTGCCATGGGACAGGAGGGTGCGGAGACCCAGTACTTC.